The clone carrying this TCR beta chain was seen only once. CDR3 length: 13 amino acids. Germline CDR1 is SGHAT and CDR2 is FQNNGV. The V end was cut by 4 bases, the J end by 5 bases, with 10 bases between. These data come from a study of blood T cell repertoires in COVID-19. For the study at large: The samples span acute and convalescent COVID-19 from the United States, Italy and Spain. Sources were T cells, B-cell-depleted T cells, or PBMCs; the material itself was cDNA or gDNA.

Authors' methods: From reference gene primer amplification, estimates of nucleated cell counts were derived. Here immunoSEQ multiplex PCR was the method, and the copy in TCRdb shows in-frame clones only, minus some. V, J and clone size were drawn from that table, and D and trimming were deduced from the DNA. Among about 110,000 clones listed, around 68% were seen once. This sequence was found in a woman aged 60 to 75 with acute or convalescent COVID-19. Sequenced sample: peripheral blood. The V gene is TRBV11-2, the J gene TRBJ2-3, with D unresolved. The CDR3 DNA sequence: TGTGCCAGCAGCTCGGGTCCCAAAGATACGCAGTATTTT. Translated: CASSSGPKDTQYF.